This T cell receptor (beta chain) appears in the sequencing data of a study of blood T cell repertoires in COVID-19 (dated by TCRdb to 2019 to 2021). General notes on the study: Samples covering the acute and convalescent phases of COVID-19 were provided by collaborators in the United States, Italy and Spain. The material from the prospective study consisted of cDNA or gDNA derived from T cells, B-cell-depleted T cells, or PBMCs. Subjects who had been exposed to COVID-19, were actively infected with it, or had recovered from it provided the deeply sampled blood TCRbeta repertoires that made up the dataset. A freely available public database, intended as a resource for researchers studying the immune response to SARS-CoV-2, is where the repertoires were released. Samples were obtained from the ongoing ImmuneRACE study (first 160 participants) and from about 1,300 subjects provided by 6 global collaborators. Sample metadata almost always included a de-identified subject ID, COVID-19 status, age in years and sex. Where available, HLA class I and class II types were taken from metadata supplied by the sample provider and were not determined by assay-based typing.

The collaborating institutions used their own protocols to collect whole blood in K2EDTA tubes. For TCRbeta analysis, collaborator samples were shipped as frozen whole blood, as isolated PBMCs, or as DNA extracted from either sample type. Note on this clone: The clone's antigen remains unknown. No base quality information exists; no much larger clone differs at one position.

The immunoSEQ Assay, a bias-controlled multiplex PCR, was used to amplify TCRbeta CDR3 regions from genomic DNA. Processing in the source paper ran as follows. Nucleated cell counts per sample were estimated from amplification of reference gene primers within the assay. To quantify the absolute abundance of each unique TCRbeta CDR3 rearrangement, sequence reads were collapsed and filtered. Productive Simpson clonality was computed per sample as the square root of Simpson's diversity index over productive rearrangements. In its TCRdb copy, this immuneACCESS table keeps in-frame sequences only and misses some clones. Where compared with another copy, unresolved V genes explain less than half of these, and the others have no known cause. The V and J calls and clone size come from that table; D and trimming were worked out from the DNA. Within this sample are over 250,000 clones, with about 85% of them counted one time only. The leading ten clones occupy 10% to 15% of the sample.

General findings and caveats noted by the study authors: How much clinical and demographic metadata was included differed by source and by participant, and the metadata was provided uncurated.

The CDR3 goes from the cysteine to the phenylalanine over 15 residues. Only CDR3 DNA remains: 45 bases, in frame from the first base. CDR1 and CDR2 are read off the germline V gene as MNHEY and SVGAGI. V trim: 2 bases; J trim: 2 bases; unmatched bases: 2. The clonotype comes from a human donor in a cohort sampled during active COVID-19. The sequence joins TRBV6-5 to TRBJ2-1, and TRBD2 aligns with 8 junction nucleotides. The material sequenced was peripheral blood. This receptor has the CDR3 CASSYRAGAYNEQFF. The nucleotide sequence reads as follows: TGTGCCAGCAGTTACCGAGCGGGAGCCTACAATGAGCAGTTCTTC.